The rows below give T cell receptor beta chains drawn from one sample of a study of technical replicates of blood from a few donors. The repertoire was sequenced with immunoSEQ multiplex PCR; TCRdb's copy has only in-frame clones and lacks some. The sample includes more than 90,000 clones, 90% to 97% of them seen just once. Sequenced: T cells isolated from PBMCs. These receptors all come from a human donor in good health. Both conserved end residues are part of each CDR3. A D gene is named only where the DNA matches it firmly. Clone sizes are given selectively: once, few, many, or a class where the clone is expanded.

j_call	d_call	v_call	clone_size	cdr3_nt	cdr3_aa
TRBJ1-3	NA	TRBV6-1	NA	TGTGCCAGCAGTGAATCGACCGGGACATACTCTGGAAACACCATATATTTT	CASSESTGTYSGNTIYF
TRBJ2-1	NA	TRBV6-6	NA	TGTGCCAGCAGTTACTCGATTACCACAAGCAATGAGCAGTTCTTC	CASSYSITTSNEQFF
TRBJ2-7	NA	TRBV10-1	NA	TGCGCCAGCAGTCCGGACATGAGCTCCTACGAGCAGTACTTC	CASSPDMSSYEQYF
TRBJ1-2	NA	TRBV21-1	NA	TGTGCCAGCAGCAAGTTTGGTACAGCCGTATACTATGGCTACACCTTC	CASSKFGTAVYYGYTF
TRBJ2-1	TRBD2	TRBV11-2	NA	TGTGCCAGCAGCCCCGGACTAGCGGGTTACAATGAGCAGTTCTTC	CASSPGLAGYNEQFF
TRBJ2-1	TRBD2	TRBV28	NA	TGTGCCAGCAGTTTACTTGCGGGAGGGGGCCATGAGCAGTTCTTC	CASSLLAGGGHEQFF
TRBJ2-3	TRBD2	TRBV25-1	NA	TGTGCCAGCAGTGAAGAAGAGAAGCGGGGGGACACAGATACGCAGTATTTT	CASSEEEKRGDTDTQYF
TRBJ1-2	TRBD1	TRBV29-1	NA	TGCAGCGTTGGCGGGGTCGGCGGGACAGCTAACTATGGCTACACCTTC	CSVGGVGGTANYGYTF
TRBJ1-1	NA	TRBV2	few	TGTGCCAGCAGTGTCGATGTCGGGGAAGCTTTCTTT	CASSVDVGEAFF
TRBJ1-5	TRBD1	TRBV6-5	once	TGTGCCAGCAGATCGGGACAGACCAATCAGCCCCAGCATTTT	CASRSGQTNQPQHF
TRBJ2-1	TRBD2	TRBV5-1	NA	TGCGCCAGCAGCTTGGCCGGGGGACTAGCGGGACGACCTTCCTACAATGAGCAGTTCTTC	CASSLAGGLAGRPSYNEQFF
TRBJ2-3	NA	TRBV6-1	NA	TGTGCCAGCAGTGAACTTACAGATACGCAGTATTTT	CASSELTDTQYF
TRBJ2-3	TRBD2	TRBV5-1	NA	TGCGCCAGCAGCCTAGCGGGAACTAGCACAGATACGCAGTATTTT	CASSLAGTSTDTQYF
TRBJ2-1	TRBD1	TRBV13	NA	TGTGCCAGCAGCTTAAAAGCAGGGGGTCCCTACAATGAGCAGTTCTTC	CASSLKAGGPYNEQFF
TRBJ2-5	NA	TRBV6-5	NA	TGTGCCAGCACGCGTCAGTTCGGGGAGACCCAGTACTTC	CASTRQFGETQYF
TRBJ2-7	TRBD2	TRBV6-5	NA	TGTGCCAGCAGTTACTCTCTAGCGGGCACACCTTACGAGCAGTACTTC	CASSYSLAGTPYEQYF
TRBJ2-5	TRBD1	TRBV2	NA	TGTGCCACTTTACGGACAGGGGGTGAGACCCAGTACTTC	CATLRTGGETQYF
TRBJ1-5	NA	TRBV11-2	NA	TGTGCCAGCAGCTTAGATTTAGCAGGGATACAATATAGCAATCAGCCCCAGCATTTT	CASSLDLAGIQYSNQPQHF
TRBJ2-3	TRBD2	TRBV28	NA	TGTGCCAGCAACCCGGGGGGTGCAGATACGCAGTATTTT	CASNPGGADTQYF
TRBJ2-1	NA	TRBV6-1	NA	TGTGCCAGCAGTCACGGGGAGCAGTTCTTC	CASSHGEQFF
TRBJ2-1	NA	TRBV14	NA	TGTGCCAGCAGCCAAGAGTCTGGCATCCGAAGGAGATTTTACAATGAGCAGTTCTTC	CASSQESGIRRRFYNEQFF
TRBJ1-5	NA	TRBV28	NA	TGTGCCAGCAGCCCCACGGATGGGTGGGAGCAGCCCCAGCATTTT	CASSPTDGWEQPQHF
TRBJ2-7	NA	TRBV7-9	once	TGTGCCAGCAGCGGGGACCAGGGGATACACTACGAGCAGTACTTC	CASSGDQGIHYEQYF
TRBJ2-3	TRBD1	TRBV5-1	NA	TGCGCCAGCAGCCTGGGACAGGGGTCAGATACGCAGTATTTT	CASSLGQGSDTQYF
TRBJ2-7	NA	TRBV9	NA	TGTGCCAGCAGCGTAGCTGGCAGTTCAATCCCCTACGAGCAGTACTTC	CASSVAGSSIPYEQYF
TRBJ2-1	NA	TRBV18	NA	TGTGCCAGCTCACCACCTTGGGGGCGCAACAATGAGCAGTTCTTC	CASSPPWGRNNEQFF
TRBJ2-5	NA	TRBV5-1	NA	TGCGCCAGCAGCTTGGACGGACAGCAAGTGAGGGGCCAGTACTTC	CASSLDGQQVRGQYF
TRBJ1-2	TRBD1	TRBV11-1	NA	TGTGCCAGCAGACAAACCGGGACAGGGGTTGGAGGCTACACCTTC	CASRQTGTGVGGYTF
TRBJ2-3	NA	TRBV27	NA	TGTGCCAGCAGTTTGGGGCCAACGGAAGATACAGATACGCAGTATTTT	CASSLGPTEDTDTQYF
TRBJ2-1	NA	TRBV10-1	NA	TGCGCCAGCAGCACCCGGGGTAACAATGAGCAGTTCTTC	CASSTRGNNEQFF
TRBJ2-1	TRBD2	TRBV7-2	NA	TGTGCCAGCAGCTATAGCGGGAGCTCCTACAATGAGCAGTTCTTC	CASSYSGSSYNEQFF
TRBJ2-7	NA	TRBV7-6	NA	TGTGCCAGCAGCTTAAACGAAGCGGCGAGTCATTACGAGCAGTACTTC	CASSLNEAASHYEQYF
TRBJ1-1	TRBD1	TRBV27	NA	TGTGCCAGCACGGGACAGATGAACACTGAAGCTTTCTTT	CASTGQMNTEAFF
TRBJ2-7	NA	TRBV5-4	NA	TGTGCCAGCAGCTTGGGGCTAGCGAGGTCCTACGAGCAGTACTTC	CASSLGLARSYEQYF
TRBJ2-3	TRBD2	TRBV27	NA	TGTGCCAGCAGCCGTCTTGCGTTTCTGGCGGGAGATAGGACAGATACGCAGTATTTT	CASSRLAFLAGDRTDTQYF
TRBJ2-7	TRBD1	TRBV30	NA	TGTGCCTGGAGGAGGGGGACAGGGTTTTACGAGCAGTACTTC	CAWRRGTGFYEQYF
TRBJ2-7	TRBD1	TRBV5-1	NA	TGCGCCAGCAGCTTCGACAGGGCCCGTATTCGGGAGCAGTACTTC	CASSFDRARIREQYF
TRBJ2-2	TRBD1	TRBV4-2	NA	TGTGCCAGCAGCCCCCCGGGACAGGGACCCGGGGAGCTGTTTTTT	CASSPPGQGPGELFF
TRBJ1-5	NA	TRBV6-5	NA	TGTGCCAGCAGCATGTCGGGGGGTAAGAATCAGCCCCAGCATTTT	CASSMSGGKNQPQHF
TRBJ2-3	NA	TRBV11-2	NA	TGTGCCAGCAGACTAGACACAGTGGCGCAGTATTTT	CASRLDTVAQYF
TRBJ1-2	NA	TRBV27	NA	TGTGCCAGCAGTTTCGCCGAAAGCGCGGGTCGTGGCTACACCTTC	CASSFAESAGRGYTF
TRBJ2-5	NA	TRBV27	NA	TGTGCCAGCAGTTTGAACAGCTTCCAAGAGACCCAGTACTTC	CASSLNSFQETQYF
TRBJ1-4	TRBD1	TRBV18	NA	TGTGCCAGCTCACCGGTCGCGGGACAGATTAATGAAAAACTGTTTTTT	CASSPVAGQINEKLFF
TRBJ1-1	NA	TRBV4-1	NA	TGCGCCAGCAGCCAAGATGCCACAGTTGAAGCTTTCTTT	CASSQDATVEAFF
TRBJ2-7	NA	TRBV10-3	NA	TGTGCCATCAGTGAGTCTCCCGGACAGACCTACGAGCAGTACTTC	CAISESPGQTYEQYF
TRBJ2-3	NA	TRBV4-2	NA	TGTGCCAGCAGCCAAGGACACCCGAGCACAGATACGCAGTATTTT	CASSQGHPSTDTQYF
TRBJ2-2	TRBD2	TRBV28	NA	TGTGCCAGCACTGAAGAAACGGGGGGTGTGACCGGGGAGCTGTTTTTT	CASTEETGGVTGELFF
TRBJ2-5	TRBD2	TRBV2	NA	TGTGCCAGCAGTCAAGGACTAGCGGGCTTACTAGAGACCCAGTACTTC	CASSQGLAGLLETQYF